Listed below are T cell receptor beta chains from one sample, sequenced in a study of T cell responses to AZD1222 COVID-19 vaccine. TCRdb keeps only in-frame clones here, not all; method: immunoSEQ multiplex PCR. The table lists about 130,000 clones, 90% of them singletons. Sequences were derived from peripheral blood, sampled on day 0 of MenACWY control vaccination. These TCRs come from an adult in good health. CDR3s include the opening cysteine and the closing phenylalanine or tryptophan. A D gene is named only where the DNA matches it firmly. Not every row has a clone size; where given, it reads once, few, many or a size class.

D,V,J,size,DNA,CDR3
TRBD1,TRBV19,TRBJ1-5,NA,TGTGCCAGTATTGGCAACAGGGGTCGCAATCAGCCCCAGCATTTT,CASIGNRGRNQPQHF
NA,TRBV28,TRBJ1-5,NA,TGTGCCAGCAGATCCCCAGCAGGGCTGAGCAATCAGCCCCAGCATTTT,CASRSPAGLSNQPQHF
TRBD1,TRBV29-1,TRBJ1-1,NA,TGCAGCGTACTCGGACAGGGGGGCACTGAAGCTTTCTTT,CSVLGQGGTEAFF
NA,TRBV5-6,TRBJ2-7,few,TGTGCCAGCAGCTACACCGGGACGGCCGTCTACGAGCAGTACTTC,CASSYTGTAVYEQYF
NA,TRBV28,TRBJ1-1,NA,TGTGCCAGCAGTTCGTCGACAGCCCCTGAAGCTTTCTTT,CASSSSTAPEAFF
NA,TRBV27,TRBJ1-3,NA,TGTGCCAGCAGTTTAGGCCAAGGTCTGGGTGGAAACACCATATATTTT,CASSLGQGLGGNTIYF
TRBD2,TRBV4-1,TRBJ2-3,NA,TGCGCCAGCAGCCAAGGGACTAGCAGATACACAGATACGCAGTATTTT,CASSQGTSRYTDTQYF
TRBD1,TRBV5-1,TRBJ2-7,NA,TGCGCCAGCAGCAGGGGACAGGGGGACGAGCAGTACTTC,CASSRGQGDEQYF
TRBD1,TRBV13,TRBJ2-5,NA,TGTGCCAGCAGCCCGGGGACAGGGGATGAGACCCAGTACTTC,CASSPGTGDETQYF
NA,TRBV27,TRBJ1-1,NA,TGTGCCAGCAGTTTAGGCCCGAACACTGAAGCTTTCTTT,CASSLGPNTEAFF
TRBD1,TRBV7-9,TRBJ1-4,NA,TGTGCCAGCAGCTATCCGACAGGGACTAATGAAAAACTGTTTTTT,CASSYPTGTNEKLFF
TRBD1,TRBV30,TRBJ2-3,once,TGTGCCTGGAGTGCTACCGGGACAGGGGTCGTGTATTTT,CAWSATGTGVVYF
TRBD1,TRBV3-1/TRBV3-2,TRBJ1-4,NA,TGTGCCAGCAGCCAAAGTGGGGGGACAGCAGCAACTAATGAAAAACTGTTTTTT,CASSQSGGTAATNEKLFF
NA,TRBV28,TRBJ1-4,NA,TGTGCCAGCAGTCCTGCCGACATTACGGAAAAACTGTTTTTT,CASSPADITEKLFF
NA,TRBV11-3,TRBJ2-1,NA,TGTGCCAGCAGCTTACCTGGGACTTCCAATGAGCAGTTCTTC,CASSLPGTSNEQFF
TRBD2,TRBV24-1,TRBJ2-3,NA,TGTGCCACCAGTACAAAGCGGGAGGTCACAGATACGCAGTATTTT,CATSTKREVTDTQYF
NA,TRBV6-2/TRBV6-3,TRBJ1-2,NA,TGTGCCAGCAGCCCCATTTACGGTTCATTCTATGGCTACACCTTC,CASSPIYGSFYGYTF
NA,TRBV10-3,TRBJ1-2,NA,TGTGCCATCAGTGAGGGTTTCTATGGCTACACCTTC,CAISEGFYGYTF
NA,TRBV28,TRBJ1-3,few,TGTGCCAGCAGGATTCCCTCTGGAAACACCATATATTTT,CASRIPSGNTIYF
NA,TRBV6-2/TRBV6-3,TRBJ1-6,NA,TGTGCCAGCAGTTACTCCCCGGCAGGGCTCGCCTATAATTCACCCCTCCACTTT,CASSYSPAGLAYNSPLHF
NA,TRBV4-1,TRBJ1-1,NA,TGCGCCAGCAGCCAAGATGGTACAAGGGTGTTTGCGAACACTGAAGCTTTCTTT,CASSQDGTRVFANTEAFF
TRBD2,TRBV12-5,TRBJ2-2,NA,TGTGCTAGTACGGGAGGCTGGACCGGGGAGCTGTTTTTT,CASTGGWTGELFF
NA,TRBV4-1,TRBJ2-7,NA,TGCGCCAGCAGCCTCGTCAGGGCCTCGGAGCAGTACTTC,CASSLVRASEQYF
TRBD2,TRBV5-1,TRBJ2-2,NA,TGCGCCAGCACGAGGACTAGCGGTAACACCGGGGAGCTGTTTTTT,CASTRTSGNTGELFF
NA,TRBV7-3,TRBJ2-1,NA,TGTGCCAGCAGCGACCTACCGACTTGGACCGTCAATGAGCAGTTCTTC,CASSDLPTWTVNEQFF
TRBD2,TRBV7-9,TRBJ2-5,NA,TGTGCCAGCAGCCTGCGAGGCTCTAGCGGGGGGTACCAAGAGACCCAGTACTTC,CASSLRGSSGGYQETQYF
NA,TRBV11-3,TRBJ2-1,NA,TGTGCCAGCAGCTTAGTGGGGGCGGGTTACAATGAGCAGTTCTTC,CASSLVGAGYNEQFF
NA,TRBV2,TRBJ2-2,NA,TGTGCCAGCAAGTACTCCCCGAACACCGGGGAGCTGTTTTTT,CASKYSPNTGELFF
NA,TRBV4-2,TRBJ1-6,NA,TGTGCCAGCAGCCAAGCAACAGCGAATAATTCACCCCTCCACTTT,CASSQATANNSPLHF
NA,TRBV29-1,TRBJ1-2,NA,TGCAGCGTTGTCTCGGCGGTAAACTATGGCTACACCTTC,CSVVSAVNYGYTF
NA,TRBV29-1,TRBJ1-2,NA,TGCAGCGTTGATCTAGCAGGGGAAGACTATGGCTACACCTTC,CSVDLAGEDYGYTF
TRBD1,TRBV13,TRBJ2-5,NA,TGTGCCAGCAGCTTAGGGCAGGGGGTCGGGGAGACCCAGTACTTC,CASSLGQGVGETQYF
NA,TRBV5-1,TRBJ2-7,NA,TGCGCCAGCAGCTTGGAACCTGCCTCGGTGGGCGAGCAGTACTTC,CASSLEPASVGEQYF
TRBD1,TRBV18,TRBJ2-2,NA,TGTGCCAGCTCACCGGAACAGGGGTTGGCCACCGGGGAGCTGTTTTTT,CASSPEQGLATGELFF
NA,TRBV7-9,TRBJ2-2,NA,TGTGCCAGCACCACAACTGGGGGGCTTGGCGGGGAGCTGTTTTTT,CASTTTGGLGGELFF
NA,TRBV19,TRBJ2-5,NA,TGTGCCAGTAGTATAGGAGGTTTGGGCGAGACCCAGTACTTC,CASSIGGLGETQYF
NA,TRBV6-1,TRBJ1-5,NA,TGTGCCAGCAGTGAGGGCAGGACTATCCAGCCCCAGCATTTT,CASSEGRTIQPQHF
TRBD1,TRBV28,TRBJ2-2,NA,TGTGCCAGCAGTTCCCCCGCCCGGGACAGGGCAAGGACCGGGGAGCTGTTTTTT,CASSSPARDRARTGELFF
NA,TRBV5-1,TRBJ2-1,NA,TGCGCCAGCAGCATGGATTCCGGGACGGGAAATGAGCAGTTCTTC,CASSMDSGTGNEQFF
TRBD1,TRBV19,TRBJ2-2,few,TGTGCCAGTAGTAGAAGGCCGGGACAGGGTTTCACCGGGGAGCTGTTTTTT,CASSRRPGQGFTGELFF
NA,TRBV5-1,TRBJ2-5,once,TGCGCCAGCAGCTTGCAAGGCCCAGAGACCCAGTACTTC,CASSLQGPETQYF
NA,TRBV9,TRBJ2-1,NA,TGTGCCAGCAGCGTAGATGGTTCATACAATGAGCAGTTCTTC,CASSVDGSYNEQFF